These 12 T cell receptor beta chains came from one sample sequenced in a study of T cell repertoires in cytomegalovirus infection. TCRdb re-derived calls from the reads in MiXCR, one entry per CDR3 protein. The sample lists around 530,000 distinct CDR3 sequences; more than 15% were seen once. Sample: CD8+ T cells from PBMCs. These TCRs come from a human donor in good health (CMV status not recorded). Some clones in this sample may be carry-over from other donors' samples.

The gene calls are TRBV19 and TRBJ2-5; the D is unclear. The CDR3 is made up of 13 amino acids. Per germline, CDR1 LNHDA and CDR2 SQIVND (reference sequence). Between the trimmed V and J ends, which lost 3 bases and 4 bases, there was a span of 9 bases. The CDR3 DNA is TGTGCCAGTAGTATGACGAGCCGAGAGACCCAGTACTTC. It translates to CASSMTSRETQYF.

The chain employs TRBV2 and TRBJ1-6; D may be TRBD1 (6 bases). The CDR3 is 14 residues long. Per the germline V gene, CDR1 is SNHLY and CDR2 is FYNNEI. V lost 6 bases, J lost 8 bases, and 14 bases lay in between. The CDR3 loop is CASSESQGYSPLHF. The CDR3 DNA is TGTGCCAGCAGCGAGTCGCAGGGGTATTCACCCCTCCACTTT.

This clonotype was seen many times. The chain has TRBV28 and TRBJ1-1; 7 nucleotides agree with TRBD1. This CDR3 has 15 residues. J was trimmed by 6 bases and V by 2 bases; bases with no gene match: 9. Germline V gives CDR1 MDHEN, CDR2 SYDVKM. The DNA of the CDR3 is TGTGCCAGCAGTTTAGTGCGACAGGGCCCCTCTGAAGCTTTCTTT. This encodes CASSLVRQGPSEAFF.

This clonotype turned up a few times. The chain joins TRBV27 to TRBJ2-1; 8 nucleotides match TRBD2. This CDR3 region has 15 residues. Losses at the gene ends were 3 bases for V and 5 bases for J; bases not matched to a gene: 6. In germline, CDR1 is MNHEY, CDR2 SMNVEV (reference sequence). Here the CDR3 DNA reads TGTGCCAGCAGTTTGTTCCGGGAGGGCCACAATGAGCAGTTCTTC. Amino acid sequence: CASSLFREGHNEQFF.

The chain combines TRBV27 with TRBJ2-1; D may be TRBD1 or TRBD2 (5 bases each). Germline V gene data show CDR1 as MNHEY and CDR2 as SMNVEV (reference sequence). Trimming stripped 7 bases from V and 12 bases from J, with 16 bases between. The CDR3 spans 12 residues. CDR3 DNA: TGTGCCAGCAAAGGGGACCCGCTTGCGCAGTTCTTC. Its translation is CASKGDPLAQFF.

This clonotype was seen a few times. The rearrangement uses TRBV6-5 and TRBJ2-3; 8 nucleotides line up with TRBD1. V trimming: 2 bases; J trimming: 5 bases; junction bases outside the gene matches: 3. Germline V gene lookup returns CDR1 MNHEY and CDR2 SVGAGI. The CDR3 is 14 residues long. The CDR3 reads CASSYGQGRDTQYF. The CDR3 nucleotides are TGTGCCAGCAGTTACGGACAGGGCAGAGATACGCAGTATTTT.

This clonotype appeared a few times. The J gene is TRBJ1-1, the V gene TRBV6-5; TRBD1 might be the D (5 bases). Germline CDR1 and CDR2: MNHEY and SVGAGI. The CDR3 is made up of 13 amino acids. Between the trimmed V and J ends, which lost 6 bases and 1 base, there was a span of 9 bases. CDR3 DNA sequence: TGTGCCAGCAGGAGACAGCCGAACACTGAAGCTTTCTTT. This translates into CASRRQPNTEAFF.

The V call is TRBV30, the J call TRBJ1-3; perhaps TRBD1 as D (6 bases). Per germline, CDR1 GTSNPN and CDR2 SVGIG (reference sequence). V lost 3 bases and J lost 0, with 15 bases in between. The CDR3 totals 16 residues. The CDR3: CAWSHPGGSSGNTIYF. DNA of the CDR3: TGTGCCTGGAGCCACCCGGGGGGCTCCTCTGGAAACACCATATATTTT.

The genes are TRBV9 and TRBJ2-5, with 9 bases aligning to TRBD2. V shed 1 base, J shed 5 bases, and the junction held 3 bases outside the gene matches. Per germline, CDR1 SGDLS and CDR2 YYNGEE. The CDR3 totals 14 residues. CDR3 protein: CASSVSGGRETQYF. The CDR3 DNA reads TGTGCCAGCAGCGTAAGCGGGGGGCGGGAGACCCAGTACTTC. The whole variable domain, remainder taken from reference TRBV9 and TRBJ2-5, is DSGVTQTPKHLITATGQRVTLRCSPRSGDLSVYWYQQSLDQGLQFLIQYYNGEERAKGNILERFSAQQFPDLHSELNLSSLELGDSALYFCASSVSGGRETQYFGPGTRLLVL.

This clonotype was seen ten or more times. This chain joins TRBV6-1 and TRBJ2-3; D is unresolved. The CDR3 has 15 amino acids. The germline V gene encodes CDR1 MNHNS and CDR2 SASEGT. V lost 8 bases and J 1 base, leaving 16 bases between the germline ends. The CDR3 here is CASGWGIAGTDTQYF. CDR3 DNA: TGTGCCAGCGGCTGGGGAATAGCCGGCACAGATACGCAGTATTTT.

As regards this clonotype: A much more abundant neighbour one base away suggests this may be a read error. This CDR3 fails to terminate in the conserved phenylalanine or tryptophan, so it likely reflects a read error. J is TRBJ1-2 and V is TRBV28, with D uncertain. The CDR3 is 13 amino acids. CDR1 and CDR2 from the germline V gene are MDHEN and SYDVKM. Trimming took off 6 bases at V and 6 bases at J, with 14 bases between the two ends. The CDR3: CASRATRSNGYTL. In nucleotides, the CDR3 is TGTGCCAGCAGGGCTACAAGGTCTAATGGCTACACCTTA.

The chain combines TRBV27 with TRBJ2-5, with 8 positions matching TRBD1. The CDR3 runs to 15 residues. Germline CDR1 is MNHEY and CDR2 is SMNVEV (reference sequence). J was trimmed by 4 bases and V by 4 bases; bases with no gene match: 8. The DNA for the CDR3 is TGTGCCAGCAGTTCCAGGGGGCGCGCGGGAGAGACCCAGTACTTC. It specifies CASSSRGRAGETQYF.